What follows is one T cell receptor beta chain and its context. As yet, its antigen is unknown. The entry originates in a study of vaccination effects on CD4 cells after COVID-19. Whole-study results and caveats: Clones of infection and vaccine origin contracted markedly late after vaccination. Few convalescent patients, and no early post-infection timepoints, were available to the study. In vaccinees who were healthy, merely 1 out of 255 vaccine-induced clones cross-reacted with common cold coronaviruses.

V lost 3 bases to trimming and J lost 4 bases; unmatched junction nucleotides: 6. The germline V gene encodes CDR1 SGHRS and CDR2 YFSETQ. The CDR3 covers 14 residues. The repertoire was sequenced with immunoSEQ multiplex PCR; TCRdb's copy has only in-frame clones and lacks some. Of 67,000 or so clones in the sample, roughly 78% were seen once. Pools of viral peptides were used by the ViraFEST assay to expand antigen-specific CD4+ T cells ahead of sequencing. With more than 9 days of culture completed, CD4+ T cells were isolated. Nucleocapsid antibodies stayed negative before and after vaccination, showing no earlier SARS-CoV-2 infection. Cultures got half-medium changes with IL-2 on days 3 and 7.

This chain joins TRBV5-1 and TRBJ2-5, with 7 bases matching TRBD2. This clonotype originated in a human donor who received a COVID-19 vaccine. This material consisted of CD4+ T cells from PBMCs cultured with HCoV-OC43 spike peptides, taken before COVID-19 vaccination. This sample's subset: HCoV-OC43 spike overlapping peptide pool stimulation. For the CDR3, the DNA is TGCGCCAGCAGCTGGGGAGGGGAAGTAGAGACCCAGTACTTC. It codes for CASSWGGEVETQYF. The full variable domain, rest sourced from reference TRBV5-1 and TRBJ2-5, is KAGVTQTPRYLIKTRGQQVTLSCSPISGHRSVSWYQQTPGQGLQFLFEYFSETQRNKGNFPGRFSGRQFSNSRSEMNVSTLELGDSALYLCASSWGGEVETQYFGPGTRLLVL.